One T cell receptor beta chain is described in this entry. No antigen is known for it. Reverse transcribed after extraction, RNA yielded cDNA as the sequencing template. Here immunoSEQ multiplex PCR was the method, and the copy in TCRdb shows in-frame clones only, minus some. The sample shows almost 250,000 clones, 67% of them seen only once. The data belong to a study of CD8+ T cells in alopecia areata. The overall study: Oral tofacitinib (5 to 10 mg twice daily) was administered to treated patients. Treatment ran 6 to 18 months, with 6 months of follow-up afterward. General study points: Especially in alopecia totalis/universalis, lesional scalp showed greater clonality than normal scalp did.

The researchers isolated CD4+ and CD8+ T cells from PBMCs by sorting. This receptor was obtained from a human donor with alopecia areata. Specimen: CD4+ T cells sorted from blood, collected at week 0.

CDR3 sequence reads: CAWSVQGKYEQYF. The CDR3 coding sequence is TGTGCCTGGAGTGTACAGGGGAAGTACGAGCAGTACTTC. The J gene is TRBJ2-7, the V gene TRBV30; TRBD1 agrees at 7 bases. CDR1 is GTSNPN and CDR2 is SVGIG in the germline V gene (reference sequence). The CDR3 is 13 residues long. J was trimmed by 4 bases and V by 0 bases; bases with no gene match: 3. The full variable domain, rest sourced from reference TRBV30 and TRBJ2-7, is SQTIHQWPATLVQPVGSPLSLECTVEGTSNPNLYWYRQAAGRGLQLLFYSVGIGQISSEVPQNLSASRPQDRQFILSSKKLLLSDSGFYLCAWSVQGKYEQYFGPGTRLTVT.